These 30 T cell receptor beta chains were sequenced from one sample in a study of a mutant IDH1 vaccine in newly diagnosed glioma. TCRdb keeps only in-frame clones here, not all; method: immunoSEQ multiplex PCR. The sample holds approximately 60,000 clones, around 74% seen once. Time point reported: week 35, safety follow-up. The vaccine gave 300 ug of a 20-mer mutant IDH1 peptide subcutaneously per dose. For these TCRs, the target antigens are not known. This sample comprised PBMCs, obtained from a glioma patient whose treatment included an IDH1 peptide vaccine. The source is a man over 45 with glioma.

J is TRBJ1-3 and V is TRBV10-2; the D gene is possibly TRBD1 (5 bases). V was shortened by 6 bases and J by 2 bases, with 11 bases between the two germline ends. CDR1 is WSHSY, CDR2 SAAADI, per germline. The CDR3 consists of 14 residues. CDR3 protein: CASRDTGAGNTIYF. CDR3 DNA sequence: TGCGCCAGCAGGGACACGGGCGCTGGAAACACCATATATTTT.

The chain couples TRBV2 to TRBJ2-7, with D tentatively TRBD2 (6 bases). The CDR3 is 14 residues long. The germline gives CDR1 SNHLY, CDR2 FYNNEI. Deletions cut 2 bases from V and 3 bases from J, with 11 bases between. CDR3 region: CASSEIGTYYEQYF. In nucleotides, the CDR3 is TGTGCCAGCAGTGAAATCGGGACTTACTACGAGCAGTACTTC.

The CDR3 reads CAISDRRSEQFF. Here the CDR3 DNA reads TGTGCCATCAGTGACAGGAGGAGTGAGCAGTTCTTC. The V call is TRBV10-3, the J call TRBJ2-1, with D possibly TRBD2 on 5 matching bases. V lost 3 bases and J 9 bases, leaving 9 bases between the germline ends. This CDR3 comprises 12 residues. The V gene's germline CDR1 is ENHRY and CDR2 SYGVKD.

The chain is built from TRBV28 and TRBJ1-1, with D perhaps matching TRBD1 (6 bases). V was trimmed by 6 bases and J by 5 bases, leaving 16 bases between them. In germline, CDR1 is MDHEN, CDR2 SYDVKM. The CDR3 contains 14 residues. This CDR3 reads CASRVQGRRTEAFF. The CDR3 bases are TGTGCCAGCAGGGTCCAGGGGAGGCGAACTGAAGCTTTCTTT.

The gene calls are TRBV5-1 and TRBJ2-7, with D tentatively TRBD2 (5 bases). The CDR3 consists of 13 residues. V lost 4 bases and J lost 4, with 12 bases in between. Germline V CDR1 and CDR2: SGHRS, YFSETQ. DNA of the CDR3: TGCGCCAGCAGCCCGGGGTGGGGTTACGAGCAGTACTTC. Translated: CASSPGWGYEQYF.

This rearrangement joins TRBV18 to TRBJ1-2; D unclear. Trimming removed 3 bases from V and 2 bases from J, with 7 bases in between. The CDR3 length is 13 residues. Germline V gene sequence: CDR1 KGHSH, CDR2 LQKENI. CDR3 in amino acids: CASSPELNYGYTF. CDR3 bases: TGTGCCAGCTCACCCGAATTAAACTATGGCTACACCTTC.

The rearrangement joins TRBV7-2 to TRBJ1-3, with D perhaps TRBD1 (5 bases). The V end lost 1 base, the J end lost 0 bases, and 10 bases lay between the germline ends. The CDR3 is made up of 16 amino acids. Germline CDR1 is SGHTA and CDR2 is FQGNSA. The CDR3 loop reads CASSLVEGSSGNTIYF. CDR3 DNA: TGTGCCAGCAGCTTAGTGGAGGGGAGCTCTGGAAACACCATATATTTT.

The rearrangement links TRBV18 to TRBJ1-2; 7 bases map to TRBD1. After removal of 4 bases from V and 8 bases from J, the junction contained 10 bases not matched to a gene. CDR1 and CDR2 (germline): KGHSH, LQKENI. The CDR3 has 14 residues. The CDR3 region is CASSHPEQGRGYTF. In DNA form, the CDR3 reads TGTGCCAGCTCACACCCTGAACAGGGGCGGGGCTACACCTTC. The full variable domain, completed using reference TRBV18 and TRBJ1-2, is NAGVMQNPRHLVRRRGQEARLRCSPMKGHSHVYWYRQLPEEGLKFMVYLQKENIIDESGMPKERFSAEFPKEGPSILRIQQVVRGDSAAYFCASSHPEQGRGYTFGSGTRLTVV.

The rearrangement joins TRBV5-6 to TRBJ1-1; unclear D gene. The CDR3 consists of 14 residues. With 4 bases removed from V and 1 base from J, the gap between germline ends came to 11 bases. Germline V gene data show CDR1 as SGHDT and CDR2 as YYEEEE. This chain's CDR3 is CASSRWIGNTEAFF. The CDR3, as DNA: TGTGCCAGCAGCCGCTGGATAGGGAACACTGAAGCTTTCTTT. Combining the CDR3 with reference TRBV5-6 and TRBJ1-1 gives the whole variable domain DAGVTQSPTHLIKTRGQQVTLRCSPKSGHDTVSWYQQALGQGPQFIFQYYEEEERQRGNFPDRFSGHQFPNYSSELNVNALLLGDSALYLCASSRWIGNTEAFFGQGTRLTVV.

The V gene is TRBV19, the J gene TRBJ2-7; 10 bases are a match to TRBD2. The V segment lost 5 bases and the J segment 5 bases; nucleotides outside the gene matches: 6. Germline values: CDR1 LNHDA, CDR2 SQIVND (reference sequence). CDR3 length: 14 residues. CDR3 sequence reads: CASSGSGGANEQYF. CDR3 DNA sequence: TGTGCCAGTAGTGGGAGCGGGGGGGCCAACGAGCAGTACTTC. The variable domain in full, with the rest retrieved from reference TRBV19 and TRBJ2-7, is DGGITQSPKYLFRKEGQNVTLSCEQNLNHDAMYWYRQDPGQGLRLIYYSQIVNDFQKGDIAEGYSVSREKKESFPLTVTSAQKNPTAFYLCASSGSGGANEQYFGPGTRLTVT.

The rearrangement links TRBV21-1 to TRBJ1-2; the table's D call, TRBD1, has no DNA check behind it. TRBV21-1 is a known pseudogene. CDR3 length: 15 amino acids. CDR3 sequence: CASSKVDWGYYGYTF. CDR3 DNA sequence: TGTGCCAGCAGCAAGGTAGATTGGGGCTACTATGGCTACACCTTC.

The chain has TRBV14 and TRBJ2-7; TRBD2 is a possible D gene (5 bases). The germline V and J ends were trimmed by 4 bases and 7 bases, with 17 bases remaining between them. The CDR3 has 14 residues. Per the germline V gene, CDR1 is SGHDN and CDR2 is FVKESK. The CDR3 spells CASSRNPLRREQYF. CDR3 coding DNA: TGTGCCAGCAGCCGAAACCCACTAAGGAGGGAGCAGTACTTC.

This clone was seen a handful of times. This chain uses TRBV5-5 with TRBJ1-2; 8 bases are shared with TRBD1. The CDR3 is 13 amino acids. V shed 5 bases and J 6 bases; nucleotides not matched to a gene: 6. From germline, CDR1 is SGHKS and CDR2 YYEKEE (reference sequence). The CDR3 DNA sequence: TGTGCCAGCAGTTTTGACAGGGGTCATGGCTACACCTTC. Amino acid sequence: CASSFDRGHGYTF.

The chain employs TRBV6-5 and TRBJ1-4; no clear D. Trimming cost V 4 bases and J 0 bases, with 12 bases left between them. From germline, CDR1 is MNHEY and CDR2 SVGAGI. CDR3 size: 16 residues. The DNA of the CDR3 is TGTGCCAGCAGTTCCGGCTCCCTCGCAACTAATGAAAAACTGTTTTTT. Its protein is CASSSGSLATNEKLFF.

The chain employs TRBV10-3 and TRBJ1-2; 7 bases line up with TRBD1. The junction had 6 bases not matched to a gene; V was cut back by 8 bases and J by 0 bases. The CDR3 covers 14 residues. Germline assignment: CDR1 ENHRY and CDR2 SYGVKD. CDR3: CAIWTGTANYGYTF. The CDR3 DNA reads as TGTGCCATCTGGACCGGGACAGCTAACTATGGCTACACCTTC.

The chain joins TRBV7-6 to TRBJ2-2; 9 bases are a match to TRBD1. This CDR3 spans 17 amino acids. After removal of 5 bases from V and 3 bases from J, the junction contained 10 bases not matched to a gene. Germline V gene sequence: CDR1 SGHVS, CDR2 FNYEAQ. The CDR3 sequence: CASSNRGRSGYTGELFF. The CDR3, as DNA: TGTGCCAGCAGCAACAGGGGGCGATCTGGGTACACCGGGGAGCTGTTTTTT.

This clone was observed a handful of times. The CDR3 protein is CASSQGNEQYF. As DNA, the CDR3 is TGTGCCAGCAGTCAGGGGAACGAGCAGTACTTC. V gene TRBV2 combines with J gene TRBJ2-7; tentative D call: TRBD1 (6 bases). The CDR3 is 11 residues long. Germline CDR1 and CDR2: SNHLY and FYNNEI. V lost 5 bases, J lost 5 bases, and 7 bases lay in between. The full variable domain, its missing parts supplied by reference TRBV2 and TRBJ2-7, is EPEVTQTPSHQVTQMGQEVILRCVPISNHLYFYWYRQILGQKVEFLVSFYNNEISEKSEIFDDQFSVERPDGSNFTLKIRSTKLEDSAMYFCASSQGNEQYFGPGTRLTVT.

This chain connects TRBV4-1 to TRBJ1-4; no clear D gene. The CDR3 spans 14 residues. V dropped 2 bases and J dropped 0 bases, with 4 bases sitting between them. Germline lookup yields CDR1 MGHRA and CDR2 YSYEKL. The CDR3 region is CASSQRSTNEKLFF. DNA of the CDR3: TGCGCCAGCAGCCAAAGATCAACTAATGAAAAACTGTTTTTT.

The chain links TRBV10-3 to TRBJ2-1; D might be TRBD1 or TRBD2, each matching 5 bases. The CDR3 runs 14 residues. V lost 1 base and J 9 bases, leaving 13 bases between the germline ends. From germline, CDR1 is ENHRY and CDR2 SYGVKD. This CDR3 is CAISEFAVGGEQFF. The CDR3 DNA reads TGTGCCATCAGTGAGTTCGCCGTTGGGGGTGAGCAGTTCTTC.

The chain has TRBV7-2 and TRBJ1-3; D possibly corresponds to TRBD1 (5 bases). V lost 7 bases, J lost 0 bases, and 13 bases lay in between. The CDR3 consists of 15 residues. Germline V gene sequence: CDR1 SGHTA, CDR2 FQGNSA. In DNA, the CDR3 is TGTGCCAGCATCCCGGGGGGTCTCTCTGGAAACACCATATATTTT. This codes for CASIPGGLSGNTIYF.

Regarding this clone: The same CDR3 is also encoded by other DNA sequences in this sample. The V gene is TRBV27, the J gene TRBJ2-2; D gene ambiguous. V lost 5 bases, J lost 4 bases, and 5 bases lay in between. The CDR3 is 12 amino acids. Per germline, CDR1 MNHEY and CDR2 SMNVEV (reference sequence). DNA of the CDR3: TGTGCCAGCAGTGTTCTCACCGGGGAGCTGTTTTTT. Its protein product is CASSVLTGELFF.

The J gene is TRBJ1-1, the V gene TRBV7-2, with TRBD1 matching over 7 bases. The CDR3 has 15 amino acids. The J segment lost 7 bases and the V segment lost 4 bases, leaving 12 bases of the junction unmatched. From germline, CDR1 is SGHTA and CDR2 FQGNSA. The CDR3 sequence: CASSSPGTVSVEAFF. CDR3 DNA sequence: TGTGCCAGCAGCTCCCCCGGGACAGTAAGTGTTGAAGCTTTCTTT.

The CDR3 DNA reads TGTGCCAGCAGTGAAATGGCGGGGCTAGCGGGGCAGGAGACCCAGTACTTC. Translation gives CASSEMAGLAGQETQYF. The chain joins TRBV25-1 to TRBJ2-5, with 9 bases fitting TRBD2. The length of the CDR3 is 17 residues. The V gene's germline CDR1 is MGHDK and CDR2 SYGVNS. The junction had 12 bases not matched to a gene; V was cut back by 2 bases and J by 5 bases.

The CDR3 is CASSSGRNQPQHF. The CDR3 nucleotides read TGTGCCAGCAGCTCGGGGCGCAATCAGCCCCAGCATTTT. The rearrangement joins TRBV7-8 to TRBJ1-5; D is possibly TRBD1 (5 bases). The CDR3 is 13 amino acids. Germline V gene lookup returns CDR1 SGHVS and CDR2 FQNEAQ. V shed 4 bases and J shed 2 bases, with 6 bases lying between them. Together with reference TRBV7-8 and TRBJ1-5, the CDR3 gives the full variable domain: GAGVSQSPRYKVAKRGQDVALRCDPISGHVSLFWYQQALGQGPEFLTYFQNEAQLDKSGLPSDRFFAERPEGSVSTLKIQRTQQEDSAVYLCASSSGRNQPQHFGDGTRLSIL.

V is TRBV25-1 and J is TRBJ1-5; D unresolved. V dropped 6 bases and J dropped 1 base, with 10 bases sitting between them. There are 14 residues in the CDR3. The germline CDR1 and CDR2 sequences are MGHDK and SYGVNS. CDR3 nucleotide sequence: TGTGCCAGCAGGGTCGAGGAAAGCAATCAGCCCCAGCATTTT. It encodes CASRVEESNQPQHF.

The chain is built from TRBV7-2 and TRBJ1-4; D is perhaps TRBD1 (6 bases). Germline V gene sequence: CDR1 SGHTA, CDR2 FQGNSA. The CDR3 is 14 residues long. Trimming removed 1 base from V and 6 bases from J, with 9 bases in between. CDR3 DNA sequence: TGTGCCAGCAGCTTAGGACAGGAGTATGAAAAACTGTTTTTT. Translating gives CASSLGQEYEKLFF.

The gene calls are TRBV29-1 and TRBJ1-1; D gene unclear. Between the trimmed V and J ends, which lost 6 bases and 2 bases, there was a span of 7 bases. Germline V CDR1 and CDR2: SQVTM, ANQGSEA. CDR3 size: 11 residues. CDR3 loop: CSVTYNTEAFF. The CDR3 nucleotides are TGCAGCGTAACCTACAACACTGAAGCTTTCTTT.

This clone was seen more than once but under ten times. The chain combines TRBV5-1 with TRBJ1-4; a weak D match, TRBD1 (6 bases). The germline CDR1 and CDR2 sequences are SGHRS and YFSETQ. With 2 bases removed from V and 8 bases from J, the gap between germline ends came to 13 bases. This CDR3 spans 14 amino acids. This CDR3 reads CASSFGGLKEKLFF. CDR3 DNA sequence: TGCGCCAGCAGCTTTGGGGGGCTGAAGGAAAAACTGTTTTTT.

The chain carries TRBV4-1 and TRBJ2-7; D not resolved. Germline V CDR1 and CDR2: MGHRA, YSYEKL. V was clipped by 6 bases and J by 0 bases, with 18 bases between them. This CDR3 spans 16 amino acids. The CDR3 protein is CASSSLVVVGSYEQYF. CDR3 sequence (DNA): TGCGCCAGCAGTTCGTTAGTCGTGGTGGGCTCCTACGAGCAGTACTTC.

V gene TRBV30 combines with J gene TRBJ1-3; 7 bases agree with TRBD1. The CDR3 loop spans 13 amino acids. J lost 7 bases, V lost 0 bases, and 3 bases had no gene match. Germline CDR1 and CDR2: GTSNPN and SVGIG (reference sequence). This CDR3 reads CAWSVDRDNTIYF. CDR3 DNA: TGTGCCTGGAGTGTTGACAGGGACAACACCATATATTTT.